Sample share makes the clone carrying this T cell receptor beta chain medium-sized (0.01 to 0.1%). What it binds is not known. Germline V gene sequence: CDR1 PRHDT, CDR2 FYEKMQ (reference sequence). The V gene lost 1 base and the J gene lost 4 bases, with 11 bases spanning the gap. This CDR3 region has 14 residues. Time point in this sample: sample taken at primary tumor resection. TCRdb re-called the 5' RACE reads with MiXCR, one entry per CDR3 protein. This table holds around 19,000 distinct CDR3 sequences, roughly 15% found once. This record belongs to a study of spatial heterogeneity in lung cancer. Findings of the study overall: Expanded intratumoral alpha and beta TCR counts tracked tumor mutation counts.

The TCR sequence derives from a female donor with early-stage non-small cell lung cancer. The genes are TRBV13 and TRBJ2-7, with D possibly matching TRBD1 (5 bases). The sequenced sample was lung tumor tissue, obtained at surgery. CDR3 sequence: CASSLDGRTYEQYF. CDR3 nucleotides: TGTGCCAGCAGCTTAGACGGACGGACATACGAGCAGTACTTC.